This T cell receptor beta chain is from a study of blood T cells in healthy people across ages. Study-wide findings and caveats: Naive T cell percentage showed a strong correlation with TCR beta diversity. Compared with aged donors, long-lived donors showed fewer expanded clones, suggesting selection. The unsorted PBMCs prevented any conclusive comparison of naive versus antigen-experienced cells.

With regard to this clonotype: Its antigen is not known.

It was with a sample-barcoded 5' primer and a J-beta primer mix that a second PCR of roughly 7 to 12 cycles was run. Each CDR3 protein is one row after TCRdb ran MiXCR on the 5' RACE reads. The data hold over 950,000 distinct CDR3 sequences, with 30% to 40% observed a single time. Per germline, CDR1 ENHRY and CDR2 SYGVKD. V was trimmed by 7 bases and J by 7 bases, leaving 16 bases between them. The length of the CDR3 is 14 residues. This rearrangement joins TRBV10-3 to TRBJ2-2, with D possibly matching TRBD1 (6 bases). The clonotype comes from a young man in good health. Sequencing input: blood. The CDR3 bases are TGTGCCATCACTGGGACCCCACAGGGCGGGGAGCTGTTTTTT. It yields the protein CAITGTPQGGELFF.